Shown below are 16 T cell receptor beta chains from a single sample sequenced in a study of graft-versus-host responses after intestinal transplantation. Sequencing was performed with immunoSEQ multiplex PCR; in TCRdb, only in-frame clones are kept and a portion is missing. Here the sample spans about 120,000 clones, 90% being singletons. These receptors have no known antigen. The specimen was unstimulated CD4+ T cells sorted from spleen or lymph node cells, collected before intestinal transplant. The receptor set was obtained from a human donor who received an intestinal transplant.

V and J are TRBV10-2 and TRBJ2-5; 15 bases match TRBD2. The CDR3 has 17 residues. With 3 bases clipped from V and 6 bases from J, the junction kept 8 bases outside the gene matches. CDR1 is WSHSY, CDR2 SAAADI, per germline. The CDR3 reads CASSEGLAGGPRKTQYF. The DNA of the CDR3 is TGCGCCAGCAGTGAAGGACTAGCGGGGGGGCCTCGAAAGACCCAGTACTTC.

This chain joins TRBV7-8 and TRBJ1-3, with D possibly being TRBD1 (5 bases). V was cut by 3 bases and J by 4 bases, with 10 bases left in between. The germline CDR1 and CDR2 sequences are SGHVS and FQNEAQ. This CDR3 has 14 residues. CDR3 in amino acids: CASSFQNRGNTIYF. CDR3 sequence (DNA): TGTGCCAGCAGCTTCCAAAACAGGGGAAACACCATATATTTT.

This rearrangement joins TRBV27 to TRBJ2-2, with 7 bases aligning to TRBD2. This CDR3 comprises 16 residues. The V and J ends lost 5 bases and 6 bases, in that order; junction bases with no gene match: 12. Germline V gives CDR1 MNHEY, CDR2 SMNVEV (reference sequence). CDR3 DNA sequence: TGTGCCAGCAGTGGGGAGGGCCTCGGCCTTCCCGGGGAGCTGTTTTTT. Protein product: CASSGEGLGLPGELFF.

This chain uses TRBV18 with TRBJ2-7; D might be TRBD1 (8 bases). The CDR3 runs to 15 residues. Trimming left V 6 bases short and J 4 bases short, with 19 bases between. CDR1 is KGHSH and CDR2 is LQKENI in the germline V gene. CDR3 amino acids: CASSRETGGGYEQYF. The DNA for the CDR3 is TGTGCCAGCTCCCGAGAAACAGGGGGAGGGTACGAGCAGTACTTC. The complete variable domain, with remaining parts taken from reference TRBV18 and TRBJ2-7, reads NAGVMQNPRHLVRRRGQEARLRCSPMKGHSHVYWYRQLPEEGLKFMVYLQKENIIDESGMPKERFSAEFPKEGPSILRIQQVVRGDSAAYFCASSRETGGGYEQYFGPGTRLTVT.

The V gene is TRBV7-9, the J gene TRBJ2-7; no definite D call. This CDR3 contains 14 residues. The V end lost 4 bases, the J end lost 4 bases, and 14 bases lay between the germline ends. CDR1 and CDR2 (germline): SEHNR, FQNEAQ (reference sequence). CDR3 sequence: CASSYATPFYEQYF. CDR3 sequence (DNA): TGTGCCAGCAGCTACGCTACTCCCTTTTACGAGCAGTACTTC.

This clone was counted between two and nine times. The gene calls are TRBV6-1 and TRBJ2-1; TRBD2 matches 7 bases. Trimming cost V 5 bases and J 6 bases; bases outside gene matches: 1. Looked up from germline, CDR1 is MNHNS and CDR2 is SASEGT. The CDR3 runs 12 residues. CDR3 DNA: TGTGCCAGCAGTTGGGGGGGCAATGAGCAGTTCTTC. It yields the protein CASSWGGNEQFF.

The DNA of the CDR3 is TGTGCCTGGAGTGTACTAGTGGGACTTGGGGAGACCCAGTACTTC. Translation: CAWSVLVGLGETQYF. The chain employs TRBV30 and TRBJ2-5, with a tentative D call TRBD2 (6 bases). Trimming took 0 bases from V and 5 from J, leaving 16 bases between them. Germline V gene lookup returns CDR1 GTSNPN and CDR2 SVGIG (reference sequence). CDR3 length: 15 amino acids.

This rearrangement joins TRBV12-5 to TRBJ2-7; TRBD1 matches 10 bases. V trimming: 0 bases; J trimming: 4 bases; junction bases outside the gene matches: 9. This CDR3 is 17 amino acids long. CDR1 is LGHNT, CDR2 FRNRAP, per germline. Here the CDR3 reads CASGLVFGQGVLYEQYF. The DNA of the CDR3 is TGTGCTAGTGGTTTGGTATTCGGACAGGGGGTCCTATACGAGCAGTACTTC.

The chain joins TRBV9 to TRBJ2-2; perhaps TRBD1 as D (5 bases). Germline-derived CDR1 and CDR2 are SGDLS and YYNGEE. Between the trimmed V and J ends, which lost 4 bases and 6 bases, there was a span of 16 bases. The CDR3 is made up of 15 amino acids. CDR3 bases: TGTGCCAGCAGCCCCGGCAGGGTAGCCGCCGGGGAGCTGTTTTTT. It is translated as CASSPGRVAAGELFF.

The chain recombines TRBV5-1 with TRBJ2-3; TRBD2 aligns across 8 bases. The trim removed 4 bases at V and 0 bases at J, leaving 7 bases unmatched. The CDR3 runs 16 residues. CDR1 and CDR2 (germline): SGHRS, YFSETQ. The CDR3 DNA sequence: TGCGCCAGCAGCAGTGAACGGGGGGGAAGCACAGATACGCAGTATTTT. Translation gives CASSSERGGSTDTQYF.

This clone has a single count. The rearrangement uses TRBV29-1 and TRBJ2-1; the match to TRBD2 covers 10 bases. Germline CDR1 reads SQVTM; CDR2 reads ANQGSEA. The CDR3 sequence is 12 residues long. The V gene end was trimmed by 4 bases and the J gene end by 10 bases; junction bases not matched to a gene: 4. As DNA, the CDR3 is TGCAGCGTTGGGGGTAGCGGGAGGGAGCAGTTCTTC. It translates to CSVGGSGREQFF.

CDR3 sequence reads: CASSVAPDSPYEQYF. The CDR3 coding sequence is TGTGCCAGCAGCGTAGCCCCCGACAGTCCCTACGAGCAGTACTTC. The chain uses TRBV9 and TRBJ2-7; a weak D match, TRBD1 (5 bases). Germline V gives CDR1 SGDLS, CDR2 YYNGEE. V was pared by 0 bases and J by 2 bases, with 12 bases between. The CDR3 runs 15 residues.

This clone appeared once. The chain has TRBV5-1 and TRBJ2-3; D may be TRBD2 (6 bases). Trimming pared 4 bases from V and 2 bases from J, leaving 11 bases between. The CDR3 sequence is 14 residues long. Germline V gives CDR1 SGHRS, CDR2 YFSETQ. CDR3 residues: CASSQGLYTDTQYF. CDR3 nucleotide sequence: TGCGCCAGCAGCCAGGGACTGTACACAGATACGCAGTATTTT.

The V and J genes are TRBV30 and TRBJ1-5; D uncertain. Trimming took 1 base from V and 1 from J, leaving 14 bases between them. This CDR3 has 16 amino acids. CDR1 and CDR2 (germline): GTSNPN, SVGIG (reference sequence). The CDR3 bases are TGTGCCTGGAGTGGAACGAGGCAGCCGAGCAATCAGCCCCAGCATTTT. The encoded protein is CAWSGTRQPSNQPQHF.

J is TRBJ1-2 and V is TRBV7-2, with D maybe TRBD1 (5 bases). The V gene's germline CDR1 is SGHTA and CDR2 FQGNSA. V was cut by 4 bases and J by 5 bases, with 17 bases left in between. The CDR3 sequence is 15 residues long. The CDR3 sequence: CASSSPGGTRYGYTF. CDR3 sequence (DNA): TGTGCCAGCAGCTCCCCGGGGGGGACTCGTTATGGCTACACCTTC.

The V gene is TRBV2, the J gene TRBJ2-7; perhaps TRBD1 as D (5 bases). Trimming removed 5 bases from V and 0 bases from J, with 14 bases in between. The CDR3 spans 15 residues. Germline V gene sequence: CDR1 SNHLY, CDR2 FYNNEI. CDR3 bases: TGTGCCAGCAGTAACGGACATCTGAGCTCCTACGAGCAGTACTTC. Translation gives CASSNGHLSSYEQYF.